This entry concerns a single TCR beta chain. The table came from immunoSEQ multiplex PCR; TCRdb's copy has only in-frame clones and leaves some out. This sample yields roughly 440,000 clones, of which around 88% are seen a single time; roughly 12% belongs to the top ten. These data come from a study of blood T cell repertoires in COVID-19. Study as a whole: PBMCs, B-cell-depleted T cells, or T cells provided the cDNA or gDNA that made up the material.

Trimming removed 6 bases at V and 0 bases at J, with 11 bases between. The length of the CDR3 is 14 residues. Germline V CDR1 and CDR2: SEHNR, FQNEAQ (reference sequence). Sequencing input: peripheral blood. The V call is TRBV7-9, the J call TRBJ1-1; a possible D gene is TRBD1 (5 bases). This TCR came from a woman between 45 and 60 years old with COVID-19, enrolled during active disease. The CDR3 is CASRGGIMNTEAFF. In DNA, the CDR3 is TGTGCCAGCAGGGGGGGAATAATGAACACTGAAGCTTTCTTT.